The rows below give T cell receptor beta chains drawn from one sample of a study of blood T cells in healthy people across ages. TCRdb processed the 5' RACE reads anew with MiXCR; each CDR3 protein has one entry. This sample yields approximately 680,000 distinct CDR3 sequences, of which about 30% are seen a single time; 15% belongs to the top ten. The material sequenced was blood. The receptors shown here come from a woman at least 80 years old in good health. Each CDR3 is given with its conserved first and last residue. A D gene is named only where the DNA matches it firmly. Size is omitted from some rows. Given values are once, few, many or a class for expanded clones.

many | TRBJ1-6 | NA | TRBV25-1 | 15 | CASSSPTGVNSPLHF | TGTGCCAGCAGTTCGCCGACAGGTGTTAATTCACCCCTCCACTTT
NA | TRBJ2-3 | NA | TRBV7-9 | 16 | CASSFSNVRQADTQYF | TGTGCCAGCAGCTTCTCGAACGTCAGGCAGGCAGATACGCAGTATTTT
NA | TRBJ2-7 | NA | TRBV20-1 | 14 | CSARDLAAPNEQYF | TGCAGTGCTAGAGATCTTGCGGCCCCTAATGAGCAGTACTTC
NA | TRBJ1-1 | NA | TRBV7-6 | 14 | CASSSKQGNTEAFF | TGTGCCAGCAGCTCAAAGCAGGGGAACACTGAAGCTTTCTTT
many | TRBJ2-1 | NA | TRBV7-2 | 12 | CASSPLGYEQFF | TGTGCCAGCAGCCCCCTTGGCTATGAGCAGTTCTTC
NA | TRBJ2-7 | NA | TRBV20-1 | 13 | CSAAPSYSYEQYF | TGCAGTGCTGCCCCAAGCTACTCCTACGAGCAGTACTTC
NA | TRBJ2-7 | NA | TRBV12-3/TRBV12-4 | 14 | CASSGRVRAYEQYF | TGTGCCAGCAGTGGGAGAGTGAGAGCCTACGAGCAGTACTTC
many | TRBJ1-4 | NA | TRBV6-1 | 13 | CAEGTGTNEKLFF | TGTGCCGAGGGGACTGGAACTAATGAAAAACTGTTTTTT
NA | TRBJ1-4 | NA | TRBV29-1 | 13 | CSVVGQGNEKLFF | TGCAGCGTTGTTGGGCAGGGTAATGAAAAACTGTTTTTT
many | TRBJ2-3 | NA | TRBV20-1 | 15 | CSARAGRQSRDTQYF | TGCAGTGCTAGGGCGGGGAGACAGTCCCGGGATACGCAGTATTTT
NA | TRBJ1-5 | NA | TRBV2 | 16 | CASSMRITGLGQPQHF | TGTGCCAGCAGTATGCGCATTACAGGGCTGGGTCAGCCCCAGCATTTT
NA | TRBJ2-1 | TRBD1 | TRBV10-3 | 13 | CAIKTGNYNEQFF | TGTGCCATCAAGACAGGGAACTACAATGAGCAGTTCTTC
few | TRBJ1-1 | NA | TRBV7-2 | 11 | CASSFRFEAFF | TGTGCCAGCAGCTTTCGATTTGAAGCTTTCTTT
many | TRBJ2-1 | TRBD2 | TRBV7-3 | 15 | CASSFGGGAYNEQFF | TGTGCCAGCAGCTTTGGCGGGGGGGCCTACAATGAGCAGTTCTTC
NA | TRBJ1-5 | NA | TRBV7-8 | 17 | CASSLRFRADGNQPQHF | TGTGCCAGCAGCTTACGGTTTCGGGCCGATGGCAATCAGCCCCAGCATTTT
many | TRBJ1-2 | TRBD1 | TRBV20-1 | 15 | CSARDFTGTVYGYTF | TGCAGTGCTAGAGATTTCACCGGGACAGTCTATGGCTACACCTTC
few | TRBJ1-5 | NA | TRBV28 | 14 | CASSLQRANQPQHF | TGTGCCAGCAGTTTACAGAGGGCCAATCAGCCCCAGCATTTT
many | TRBJ2-7 | TRBD1 | TRBV28 | 15 | CASRINRGKLYEQYF | TGTGCCAGCAGAATAAACAGGGGTAAGCTCTACGAGCAGTACTTC
NA | TRBJ2-7 | NA | TRBV27 | 13 | CASSLTAFYEQYF | TGTGCCAGCAGCCTGACAGCTTTCTACGAGCAGTACTTC
many | TRBJ1-6 | NA | TRBV7-3 | 17 | CASSLRPVSSYNSPLHF | TGTGCCAGCAGCTTACGGCCAGTGAGCTCCTATAATTCACCCCTCCACTTT
NA | TRBJ2-1 | NA | TRBV6-2/TRBV6-3 | 14 | CASSYLGSYNEQFF | TGTGCCAGCAGTTACCTGGGCTCCTACAATGAGCAGTTCTTC
many | TRBJ1-2 | TRBD1 | TRBV7-2 | 12 | CASSLAGGGYTF | TGTGCCAGCAGCTTAGCAGGGGGCGGCTACACCTTC
many | TRBJ1-5 | NA | TRBV7-6 | 14 | CASSEGASNQPQHF | TGTGCCAGCAGCGAAGGGGCATCTAATCAGCCCCAGCATTTT
many | TRBJ2-6 | NA | TRBV7-2 | 16 | CASSLATTVGANVLTF | TGTGCCAGCAGCTTAGCGACGACGGTCGGGGCCAACGTCCTGACTTTC
NA | TRBJ1-1 | NA | TRBV14 | 16 | CASSQVRGIMNTEAFF | TGTGCCAGCAGCCAAGTCAGGGGCATCATGAACACTGAAGCTTTCTTT
many | TRBJ1-1 | NA | TRBV7-9 | 15 | CASSPFEGVNTEAFF | TGTGCCAGCAGCCCATTTGAGGGGGTGAACACTGAAGCTTTCTTT
many | TRBJ1-2 | TRBD1 | TRBV20-1 | 14 | CSARQGSSMYGYTF | TGCAGTGCCAGACAGGGGTCGTCCATGTATGGCTACACCTTC
NA | TRBJ2-4 | NA | TRBV18 | 13 | CASSPPSKAGRYF | TGTGCCAGCTCACCACCGAGCAAGGCTGGTCGGTACTTC
once | TRBJ2-5 | TRBD2 | TRBV20-1 | 15 | CSARGLAIFHDEQYF | TGCAGTGCTAGGGGACTAGCGATCTTCCACGATGAGCAGTACTTC
few | TRBJ2-5 | TRBD2 | TRBV5-1 | 15 | CASSPDPGLAGEQYF | TGCGCCAGCAGCCCGGACCCGGGACTAGCGGGGGAGCAGTACTTC
NA | TRBJ2-3 | NA | TRBV5-1 | 15 | CASNQQGVRTDTQYF | TGCGCCAGTAACCAACAGGGAGTCCGCACAGATACGCAGTATTTT
NA | TRBJ2-3 | NA | TRBV29-1 | 13 | CSVLGDKRDTQYF | TGCAGCGTTCTAGGCGATAAGAGAGATACGCAGTATTTT
NA | TRBJ2-5 | NA | TRBV4-2 | 12 | CAGSPNSEEQYF | TGTGCCGGCAGCCCTAATAGTGAGGAGCAGTACTTC
many | TRBJ2-3 | NA | TRBV25-1 | 16 | CASSEVGRGSTDTQYF | TGTGCCAGCAGTGAAGTCGGCAGGGGCTCCACAGATACGCAGTATTTT
NA | TRBJ2-7 | NA | TRBV20-1 | 14 | CSARGGVGSYEQYF | TGCAGTGCTAGGGGGGGTGTGGGTTCCTACGAGCAGTACTTC
many | TRBJ2-5 | TRBD1 | TRBV30 | 16 | CAWSAGQGRDQETQYF | TGTGCCTGGAGTGCCGGACAGGGAAGGGATCAAGAGACCCAGTACTTC
few | TRBJ2-7 | NA | TRBV30 | 14 | CAWSVKGGCDEQYF | TGTGCCTGGAGTGTAAAGGGGGGGTGCGACGAGCAGTACTTC
NA | TRBJ2-2 | TRBD2 | TRBV3-1 | 20 | CASSLRPRGGKGSYTGELFF | TGTGCCAGCAGCCTTCGTCCCCGGGGGGGCAAGGGGTCGTATACCGGGGAGCTGTTTTTT
NA | TRBJ2-7 | NA | TRBV4-1 | 14 | CASSQDPDTAEQYF | TGCGCCAGCAGCCAAGATCCCGACACGGCCGAGCAGTACTTC
many | TRBJ2-7 | NA | TRBV7-8 | 14 | CASSTRRAGYEQYF | TGTGCCAGCAGCACCCGGAGGGCCGGCTACGAGCAGTACTTC
few | TRBJ1-2 | NA | TRBV12-3/TRBV12-4 | 16 | CASSRHSGAPSYGYTF | TGTGCCAGCAGTCGACACTCAGGGGCCCCCTCCTATGGCTACACCTTC
many | TRBJ1-2 | NA | TRBV6-2/TRBV6-3 | 10 | CASGLGGYTF | TGTGCCTCGGGTCTAGGCGGCTACACCTTC
NA | TRBJ1-6 | NA | TRBV9 | 13 | CASQRGYNSPLHF | TGTGCCAGCCAGAGAGGGTATAATTCACCCCTCCACTTT
few | TRBJ1-6 | NA | TRBV7-6 | 16 | CASSLAPGSQYSPLHF | TGTGCCAGCAGCTTAGCTCCGGGATCACAGTATTCACCCCTCCACTTT
NA | TRBJ2-5 | NA | TRBV20-1 | 14 | CSARSETPQETQYF | TGCAGTGCTAGATCCGAGACCCCTCAAGAGACCCAGTACTTC
NA | TRBJ2-3 | NA | TRBV29-1 | 13 | CSVGPGSTDTQYF | TGCAGCGTTGGACCAGGGAGCACAGATACGCAGTATTTT
NA | TRBJ2-5 | NA | TRBV10-2 | 15 | CASSRDTNRQETQYF | TGCGCCAGCAGCCGGGACACAAACCGACAAGAGACCCAGTACTTC
NA | TRBJ1-2 | TRBD1 | TRBV7-2 | 15 | CASSLTQGQPSGYTF | TGTGCCAGCAGCTTAACACAGGGACAGCCCTCCGGCTACACCTTC
NA | TRBJ1-1 | NA | TRBV19 | 12 | CASSIRDTEAFF | TGTGCCAGTAGTATCAGAGACACTGAAGCTTTCTTT
once | TRBJ2-2 | NA | TRBV20-1 | 13 | CSARGASTGELFF | TGCAGTGCTAGGGGGGCCAGCACCGGGGAGCTGTTTTTT
many | TRBJ1-5 | NA | TRBV7-8 | 15 | CASSQAVGRDQPQHF | TGTGCCAGCAGCCAAGCCGTCGGGAGGGATCAGCCCCAGCATTTT
many | TRBJ2-7 | NA | TRBV6-2/TRBV6-3 | 11 | CASSSGDEQYF | TGTGCCAGCAGTTCAGGGGACGAGCAGTACTTC
many | TRBJ1-2 | NA | TRBV4-2 | 16 | CASSQGDRGLNYGYTF | TGTGCCAGCAGCCAAGGGGATCGGGGACTTAACTATGGCTACACCTTC
many | TRBJ2-1 | NA | TRBV5-1 | 14 | CASSWLSAIDEQFF | TGCGCCAGCAGCTGGTTATCTGCAATCGATGAGCAGTTCTTC